The present T cell receptor beta chain was sequenced within a study of T cells in localized non-small cell lung cancer. Of note for this clone: Its antigen remains unknown.

Points from the study as a whole: In adjacent lung appeared a median approximately 57 of the top 100 tumor clones. Heterogeneity stays possible, as sequencing covered only one tumor region.

Libraries were prepared by immunoSEQ multiplex PCR; TCRdb keeps only in-frame clonotypes and omits some of them. The sample has 30,000 to 35,000 clones; 92% are singletons. V dropped 4 bases and J dropped 7; count of bases not matched to a gene: 10. CDR1 is SGHRS, CDR2 YFSETQ, per germline. The CDR3 extends over 15 amino acids. This sample comprised peripheral blood, obtained before any cancer treatment. This receptor was obtained from a female donor at least 60 years old with stage I lung adenocarcinoma. This rearrangement joins TRBV5-1 to TRBJ1-4, with 7 bases that match TRBD1. The CDR3 DNA is TGCGCCAGCAGCACGGGACAGCCTGGGGGTGAAAAACTGTTTTTT. Residues: CASSTGQPGGEKLFF.